The 13 T cell receptor beta chains reported below all come from one sample, sequenced in a study of cytomegalovirus exposure and HLA in healthy donors. With 60 Vbeta and 13 Jbeta primers, the PCR was carried out. Data came from immunoSEQ multiplex PCR; TCRdb stores just in-frame clones and leaves some out. This table holds about 120,000 clones, 60% to 75% found once. Sequencing was performed on PBMCs. The receptors shown here come from a woman aged 40 to 49 in good health and CMV-seropositive.

This clone was detected once. The chain employs TRBV2 and TRBJ1-6; D may be TRBD1 (5 bases). The germline V gene encodes CDR1 SNHLY and CDR2 FYNNEI. The V gene lost 1 base and the J gene lost 10 bases, with 5 bases spanning the gap. The CDR3 spans 12 residues. The CDR3 protein is CASSEGGSPLHF. As DNA, the CDR3 is TGTGCCAGCAGTGAAGGGGGCTCACCCCTCCACTTT. Based on the CDR3 plus reference TRBV2 and TRBJ1-6, the full variable domain is EPEVTQTPSHQVTQMGQEVILRCVPISNHLYFYWYRQILGQKVEFLVSFYNNEISEKSEIFDDQFSVERPDGSNFTLKIRSTKLEDSAMYFCASSEGGSPLHFGNGTRLTVT.

Only a few counts were recorded for this clone. The chain couples TRBV6-6 to TRBJ2-5; D is possibly TRBD2 (6 bases). Germline V lookup: CDR1 MNHNY, CDR2 SVGAGI (reference sequence). V was shortened by 6 bases and J by 2 bases, with 10 bases between the two germline ends. This CDR3 has 13 amino acids. The CDR3 coding sequence is TGTGCCAGCAGCCCGGGACTTCAAGAGACCCAGTACTTC. The encoded protein is CASSPGLQETQYF.

This clone was seen a handful of times. The chain links TRBV7-2 to TRBJ2-5; 7 bases agree with TRBD1. Judging by the DNA end, TRBJ2-7 fits better; the J call may be wrong. Germline assignment: CDR1 SGHTA and CDR2 FQGNSA. The CDR3 has 15 amino acids. The CDR3 bases are TGTGCCAGCAGCTTCCAACGGGACAGACCCCACGAGCAGTACTTC. Translated, it gives CASSFQRDRPHEQYF.

This rearrangement joins TRBV21-1 to TRBJ2-7; TRBD2 reflects the table's D call only, with no check against the DNA. TRBV21-1 is listed as a pseudogene. The CDR3 spans 15 residues. This CDR3 is CASSERVYSPDEQYF. The CDR3 bases are TGTGCCAGCAGCGAGAGGGTGTATTCGCCTGACGAGCAGTACTTC.

The gene calls are TRBV5-1 and TRBJ2-1; 9 nucleotides align to TRBD1. This CDR3 has 16 residues. With 1 base clipped from V and 8 bases from J, the junction kept 10 bases outside the gene matches. CDR1 and CDR2 (germline): SGHRS, YFSETQ. CDR3 residues: CASSLNVQGANDEQFF. CDR3 nucleotide sequence: TGCGCCAGCAGCTTGAATGTACAGGGGGCGAACGATGAGCAGTTCTTC.

The chain links TRBV5-1 to TRBJ2-3, with a weak D call TRBD1 (6 bases). CDR3 size: 15 residues. Germline V CDR1 and CDR2: SGHRS, YFSETQ. Between the trimmed V and J ends, which lost 0 bases and 4 bases, there was a span of 12 bases. CDR3 sequence (DNA): TGCGCCAGCAGCTTGGAGGCCAGGGGCGCAGATACGCAGTATTTT. Its protein product is CASSLEARGADTQYF.

This clone was picked up a small number of times. The chain has TRBV30 and TRBJ1-2; D call uncertain. Trimming stripped 0 bases from V and 1 base from J, with 3 bases between. The CDR3 sequence is 12 residues long. CDR1 and CDR2 from the germline V gene are GTSNPN and SVGIG (reference sequence). Written as DNA, the CDR3 is TGTGCCTGGAGTGTCAGTAACTATGGCTACACCTTC. The encoded protein is CAWSVSNYGYTF. Together with reference TRBV30 and TRBJ1-2, the CDR3 gives the full variable domain: SQTIHQWPATLVQPVGSPLSLECTVEGTSNPNLYWYRQAAGRGLQLLFYSVGIGQISSEVPQNLSASRPQDRQFILSSKKLLLSDSGFYLCAWSVSNYGYTFGSGTRLTVV.

The rearrangement uses TRBV27 and TRBJ1-4; D is perhaps TRBD1 (6 bases). Trimming removed 2 bases from V and 7 bases from J, with 11 bases in between. CDR3 length equals 14 residues. Germline CDR1 reads MNHEY; CDR2 reads SMNVEV (reference sequence). The CDR3 bases are TGTGCCAGCAGTTTAGGGACAACGCCTGAAAAACTGTTTTTT. It translates to CASSLGTTPEKLFF.

DNA for the CDR3: TGCGCCAGCAGCTTCCCAACAGGGGCTGAAGCTTTCTTT. The encoded protein is CASSFPTGAEAFF. The chain uses TRBV5-1 and TRBJ1-1; 7 bases agree with TRBD1. The trim removed 2 bases at V and 6 bases at J, leaving 4 bases unmatched. The CDR3 is made up of 13 amino acids. Per the germline V gene, CDR1 is SGHRS and CDR2 is YFSETQ. The variable domain in full, completed from reference TRBV5-1 and TRBJ1-1, reads KAGVTQTPRYLIKTRGQQVTLSCSPISGHRSVSWYQQTPGQGLQFLFEYFSETQRNKGNFPGRFSGRQFSNSRSEMNVSTLELGDSALYLCASSFPTGAEAFFGQGTRLTVV.

The genes are TRBV18 and TRBJ1-2; 8 nucleotides match TRBD1. CDR1 is KGHSH and CDR2 is LQKENI in the germline V gene. After removal of 3 bases from V and 7 bases from J, the junction contained 4 bases not matched to a gene. The CDR3 consists of 13 residues. This CDR3 is CASSPTGVGGYTF. The CDR3 DNA reads as TGTGCCAGCTCACCGACAGGGGTTGGTGGCTACACCTTC.

J is TRBJ2-2 and V is TRBV30; perhaps TRBD1 as D (6 bases). V was cut by 1 base and J by 9 bases, with 15 bases left in between. The CDR3 runs 14 residues. The germline gives CDR1 GTSNPN, CDR2 SVGIG (reference sequence). The CDR3 is CAWSGVGGIWELFF. In nucleotides, the CDR3 is TGTGCCTGGAGTGGTGTAGGGGGTATCTGGGAGCTGTTTTTT.

This chain's CDR3 is CASSQPAMGAYSNQPQHF. In DNA form, the CDR3 reads TGTGCCAGCAGCCAACCCGCGATGGGAGCCTATAGCAATCAGCCCCAGCATTTT. The chain has TRBV16 and TRBJ1-5; D remains unclear. From germline, CDR1 is KGHSY and CDR2 FQNENV. This CDR3 region has 18 residues. Trimming left V 2 bases short and J 0 bases short, with 17 bases between.

J is TRBJ1-1 and V is TRBV7-3, with 10 nucleotides matching TRBD1. Looked up from germline, CDR1 is SGHTA and CDR2 is FQGTGA. V was clipped by 4 bases and J by 0 bases; unmatched bases: 5. The CDR3 has 16 residues. The CDR3 DNA follows: TGTGCCAGCAGCTCGGGGACAGGGGCCTTGAACACTGAAGCTTTCTTT. It encodes CASSSGTGALNTEAFF.